This entry lists 22 T cell receptor beta chains sequenced from one sample in a study of cytomegalovirus exposure and HLA in healthy donors. In the PCR, 60 Vbeta and 13 Jbeta primers were used. TCRdb keeps only in-frame clones here, not all; method: immunoSEQ multiplex PCR. The table lists 150,000 to 200,000 clones, roughly 80% of them singletons. Input material: PBMCs. The receptors come from a human donor in good health.

The chain links TRBV5-5 to TRBJ2-7; D perhaps matches TRBD1 (6 bases). The length of the CDR3 is 14 residues. The germline V and J ends were trimmed by 4 bases and 2 bases, with 13 bases remaining between them. Germline CDR1 is SGHKS and CDR2 is YYEKEE (reference sequence). The CDR3 protein is CASSQWTAPYEQYF. The CDR3 nucleotides read TGTGCCAGCAGCCAATGGACAGCCCCCTACGAGCAGTACTTC.

The gene calls are TRBV19 and TRBJ2-7; 12 positions match TRBD1. CDR1 and CDR2 (germline): LNHDA, SQIVND (reference sequence). After removal of 5 bases from V and 5 bases from J, the junction contained 7 bases not matched to a gene. The CDR3 runs 15 residues. CDR3 nucleotides: TGTGCCAGTAGTCAGGGGACAGGGGGCTTAAACGAGCAGTACTTC. Translating it yields CASSQGTGGLNEQYF.

The chain has TRBV5-1 and TRBJ1-6; 7 bases are shared with TRBD1. The ends lost 4 bases at V and 8 bases at J; junction bases unmatched: 3. CDR3 length: 13 amino acids. Germline V gives CDR1 SGHRS, CDR2 YFSETQ. For the CDR3, the DNA is TGCGCCAGCAGCATAGACAGGGATTCACCCCTCCACTTT. This gives the protein CASSIDRDSPLHF.

The genes are TRBV6-5 and TRBJ2-7; a possible D gene is TRBD1 (6 bases). Germline CDR1 MNHEY, CDR2 SVGAGI. The V and J ends lost 7 bases and 0 bases respectively, with 13 bases between them. The CDR3 loop spans 14 amino acids. CDR3 loop: CASMGGQNSYEQYF. In DNA, the CDR3 is TGTGCCAGCATGGGCGGACAGAACTCCTACGAGCAGTACTTC.

CDR3 nucleotide sequence: TGTGCCAGCAGCTTAACGGGACAGCAGTATTACGAGCAGTACTTC. It specifies CASSLTGQQYYEQYF. The chain combines TRBV7-8 with TRBJ2-7, with 7 bases fitting TRBD1. Trimming cost V 2 bases and J 4 bases; bases outside gene matches: 8. Germline V CDR1 and CDR2: SGHVS, FQNEAQ. This CDR3 spans 15 amino acids.

This clone was detected once. The chain recombines TRBV7-9 with TRBJ1-2; no firm D call. CDR1 SEHNR and CDR2 FQNEAQ come from the germline V gene (reference sequence). V dropped 2 bases and J dropped 2 bases, with 3 bases sitting between them. The CDR3 is made up of 12 amino acids. CDR3 protein: CASSLQNYGYTF. In DNA, the CDR3 is TGTGCCAGCAGCTTACAGAACTATGGCTACACCTTC. The whole variable domain, remainder taken from reference TRBV7-9 and TRBJ1-2, is DTGVSQNPRHKITKRGQNVTFRCDPISEHNRLYWYRQTLGQGPEFLTYFQNEAQLEKSRLLSDRFSAERPKGSFSTLEIQRTEQGDSAMYLCASSLQNYGYTFGSGTRLTVV.

CDR3 in DNA: TGTGCCAGTAGTATCGTAAATAATGAAAAACTGTTTTTT. This encodes CASSIVNNEKLFF. The chain employs TRBV19 and TRBJ1-4; D unresolved. This CDR3 region has 13 residues. Germline-derived CDR1 and CDR2 are LNHDA and SQIVND (reference sequence). Between the trimmed V and J ends, which lost 3 bases and 4 bases, there was a span of 6 bases.

The chain has TRBV7-2 and TRBJ2-2; the D is unclear. Trimming removed 1 base at V and 2 bases at J, with 5 bases between. The CDR3 sequence is 14 residues long. The germline V gene encodes CDR1 SGHTA and CDR2 FQGNSA. CDR3 in DNA: TGTGCCAGCAGCTTAGTCCTTAACACCGGGGAGCTGTTTTTT. Encoded protein: CASSLVLNTGELFF. Complete variable domain (other parts from reference TRBV7-2 and TRBJ2-2): GAGVSQSPSNKVTEKGKDVELRCDPISGHTALYWYRQSLGQGLEFLIYFQGNSAPDKSGLPSDRFSAERTGGSVSTLTIQRTQQEDSAVYLCASSLVLNTGELFFGEGSRLTVL.

The gene calls are TRBV4-3 and TRBJ1-1, with D perhaps TRBD1 (6 bases). Trimming took off 0 bases at V and 1 base at J, with 12 bases between the two ends. The CDR3 totals 16 residues. Germline loops: CDR1 LGHNA, CDR2 YSLEER. In DNA form, the CDR3 reads TGCGCCAGCAGCCAAGATCGGACGGACAGGAACACTGAAGCTTTCTTT. Translating it yields CASSQDRTDRNTEAFF.

In this sample, this clone turned up a few times. The chain employs TRBV5-6 and TRBJ2-1; maybe TRBD2 (6 bases). The CDR3 length is 16 residues. Germline V gene lookup returns CDR1 SGHDT and CDR2 YYEEEE. Trimming cost V 4 bases and J 0 bases, with 14 bases left between them. The CDR3, as DNA: TGTGCCAGCAGCCCGCACCCTAGCGACTCCTACAATGAGCAGTTCTTC. Residues: CASSPHPSDSYNEQFF.

The rearrangement joins TRBV29-1 to TRBJ2-4, with TRBD1 matching 7 bases. The germline CDR1 and CDR2 sequences are SQVTM and ANQGSEA. The ends lost 5 bases at V and 0 bases at J; junction bases unmatched: 4. The CDR3 length is 14 residues. The CDR3 sequence is CSVRDRIAKNIQYF. CDR3 sequence (DNA): TGCAGCGTTCGGGACAGAATAGCCAAAAACATTCAGTACTTC.

The V and J genes are TRBV19 and TRBJ2-3; TRBD2 matches at 9 bases. CDR3 length equals 15 residues. V lost 7 bases to trimming and J lost 4 bases; unmatched junction nucleotides: 9. Germline CDR1 is LNHDA and CDR2 is SQIVND (reference sequence). The DNA for the CDR3 is TGTGCCAGTACCTCTAGCGGGACCAGCGCAGATACGCAGTATTTT. This sequence encodes CASTSSGTSADTQYF.

The V and J genes are TRBV9 and TRBJ2-1; D perhaps matches TRBD2 (6 bases). CDR1 is SGDLS and CDR2 is YYNGEE in the germline V gene. Trimming removed 1 base from V and 4 bases from J, with 15 bases in between. The CDR3 has 16 residues. CDR3 nucleotide sequence: TGTGCCAGCAGCGTACTGAACCGGGACTCTTACAATGAGCAGTTCTTC. Amino acids: CASSVLNRDSYNEQFF.

Comments on this clone: At one of its ends the junction is not consistent with the germline gene, which may arise from a read error. The V call is TRBV29-1, the J call TRBJ2-1; TRBD2 is a possible D gene (6 bases). CDR1 is SQVTM, CDR2 ANQGSEA, per germline. CDR3 size: 12 residues. DNA of the CDR3: TGCAGCGCCCTTAGCGGAGATGAACGGCGGATCTTC. Translated: CSALSGDERRIF.

This sequence joins TRBV19 and TRBJ2-2; D is possibly TRBD1 (6 bases). CDR3 length: 12 amino acids. Per the germline V gene, CDR1 is LNHDA and CDR2 is SQIVND (reference sequence). V shed 5 bases and J shed 7 bases, with 8 bases lying between them. CDR3 bases: TGTGCCAGTAGTCTACAGGGCGGGGAGCTGTTTTTT. Translation: CASSLQGGELFF.

The V gene is TRBV7-6, the J gene TRBJ1-4, with no clear D. V gave up 1 base and J gave up 0 bases, with 12 bases separating them. Per germline, CDR1 SGHVS and CDR2 FNYEAQ. This CDR3 has 17 amino acids. The CDR3 DNA follows: TGTGCCAGCAGCTTAGGTGGAGGGTGGGCAACTAATGAAAAACTGTTTTTT. Protein sequence: CASSLGGGWATNEKLFF.

The genes are TRBV14 and TRBJ2-7, with TRBD1 matching 9 bases. J gave up 6 bases and V 8 bases, and 23 bases lay outside the gene matches. CDR1 and CDR2 from the germline V gene are SGHDN and FVKESK. The CDR3 is 18 amino acids. The CDR3 nucleotides read TGTGCCAGCTTCCTGAGCTACCGGACAGGGGTCCTTGGAGGCGAGCAGTACTTC. Amino acid sequence: CASFLSYRTGVLGGEQYF.

This chain uses TRBV9 with TRBJ2-7; possible D gene TRBD2, 7 bases. The V gene lost 3 bases and the J gene lost 3 bases, with 19 bases spanning the gap. This CDR3 has 16 amino acids. Germline V gene lookup returns CDR1 SGDLS and CDR2 YYNGEE. Here the CDR3 reads CASSAGGGGLFYEQYF. CDR3 bases: TGTGCCAGCAGCGCCGGCGGCGGGGGCCTGTTCTACGAGCAGTACTTC.

This clone was picked up a small number of times. The V call is TRBV2, the J call TRBJ1-1; possibly TRBD1 for D (5 bases). This CDR3 is 14 amino acids long. The germline gives CDR1 SNHLY, CDR2 FYNNEI. V lost 4 bases to trimming and J lost 2 bases, with 11 bases between them. The CDR3 DNA reads as TGTGCCAGCAGTGCTCGGCAGGGCAACACTGAAGCTTTCTTT. Translating it yields CASSARQGNTEAFF.

This clone was counted only a few times. This chain links TRBV19 with TRBJ2-1; 8 bases match TRBD2. V gave up 8 bases and J gave up 4 bases; unmatched junction bases: 10. CDR3 length: 15 residues. Per the germline V gene, CDR1 is LNHDA and CDR2 is SQIVND (reference sequence). CDR3 nucleotides: TGTGCCAGTCAACAACGGGGGGGCCTTTACAATGAGCAGTTCTTC. Residues: CASQQRGGLYNEQFF.

The table lists this clone with a count of one. This chain connects TRBV6-6 to TRBJ1-5; 7 bases line up with TRBD1. This CDR3 region has 14 residues. The germline V gene encodes CDR1 MNHNY and CDR2 SVGAGI (reference sequence). After removal of 7 bases from V and 6 bases from J, the junction contained 9 bases not matched to a gene. CDR3 sequence (DNA): TGTGCCAGCACCGACCGACAGGGTGTTCAGCCCCAGCATTTT. Its protein product is CASTDRQGVQPQHF.

The gene calls are TRBV7-2 and TRBJ1-4; 9 positions match TRBD1. V lost 5 bases to trimming and J lost 8 bases; unmatched junction nucleotides: 9. Germline V gene sequence: CDR1 SGHTA, CDR2 FQGNSA. The CDR3 is made up of 15 amino acids. This CDR3 is CASSPIDRGGEKLFF. In DNA, the CDR3 is TGTGCCAGCAGCCCCATTGACAGGGGGGGGGAAAAACTGTTTTTT.